A selection of T cell receptor beta chains follows, all from one sample in a study of T cells after yellow fever vaccination. MiXCR, applied by TCRdb to the 5' RACE reads, yields one record per CDR3 protein. Of some 240,000 distinct CDR3 sequences listed, around 5.2% are singletons. This specimen was CD4+ T cells sorted from PBMCs, taken on the day of the yellow fever booster vaccination. All receptors come from a man between 18 and 35 years old who received the YFV17D yellow fever vaccine. CDR3s include the opening cysteine and the closing phenylalanine or tryptophan. Fields, in order: D gene, J gene, clone size, V gene, CDR3 protein, CDR3 DNA. D genes are given only for firm matches. Size tells how often a clone was seen (once, few, many) or the class of an expanded clone, and some rows leave it out.

>TRBD2|TRBJ2-3|few|TRBV7-9
CASSFRTSGESDTQYF
TGTGCCAGCAGCTTCCGGACTAGCGGGGAATCAGATACGCAGTATTTT
>-|TRBJ1-4|-|TRBV24-1
CATSDLWGAVNEKLFF
TGTGCCACCAGTGATTTATGGGGGGCAGTGAATGAAAAACTGTTTTTT
>-|TRBJ2-5|-|TRBV20-1
CSATPRGQETQYF
TGCAGTGCTACCCCCAGGGGACAAGAGACCCAGTACTTC
>TRBD2|TRBJ2-1|many|TRBV9
CASSPGLAGRNDNEQFF
TGTGCCAGCAGCCCCGGGCTAGCGGGGAGGAACGACAATGAGCAGTTCTTC
>-|TRBJ2-7|many|TRBV6-5
CASSYRQDNYEQYF
TGTGCCAGCAGTTACCGCCAGGATAACTACGAGCAGTACTTC
>-|TRBJ2-1|many|TRBV7-9
CASSPEGYNEQFF
TGTGCCAGCAGTCCGGAGGGGTACAATGAGCAGTTCTTC
>TRBD2|TRBJ2-1|few|TRBV20-1
CSAALPLTSDEQFF
TGCAGTGCTGCTCTGCCCCTGACTAGCGATGAGCAGTTCTTC
>-|TRBJ2-5|many|TRBV3-1
CASSPYSQETQYF
TGTGCCAGCAGCCCGTACTCCCAAGAGACCCAGTACTTC
>TRBD1|TRBJ2-5|many|TRBV23-1
CASRTGTEETQYF
TGCGCCAGCCGAACCGGGACAGAAGAGACCCAGTACTTC
>TRBD1|TRBJ1-1|-|TRBV12-3/TRBV12-4
CASSTQGLTEAFF
TGTGCCAGCAGTACACAGGGGCTCACTGAAGCTTTCTTT
>TRBD2|TRBJ2-1|few|TRBV12-5
CASGPTSGAYNEQFF
TGTGCTAGTGGACCGACTAGCGGGGCGTACAATGAGCAGTTCTTC
>TRBD2|TRBJ2-1|many|TRBV5-1
CASSLTPGLADEQFF
TGCGCCAGCAGCTTGACACCGGGACTAGCGGATGAGCAGTTCTTC
>-|TRBJ1-2|-|TRBV7-3
CASSLGALGGYTF
TGTGCCAGCAGCCTCGGGGCGTTAGGAGGCTACACCTTC
>-|TRBJ1-6|few|TRBV7-2
CASSIRTPSPLHF
TGTGCCAGCAGCATTCGGACCCCTTCACCCCTCCACTTT
>TRBD2|TRBJ2-7|many|TRBV5-1
CASSILTSVDYEQYF
TGCGCCAGCAGCATATTGACTAGCGTCGACTACGAGCAGTACTTC
>-|TRBJ1-4|few|TRBV21-1
CASSRGCRGIAEKLFF
TGTGCCAGCAGCCGAGGTTGCCGGGGCATCGCGGAAAAACTGTTTTTT
>-|TRBJ2-3|many|TRBV7-3
CASSPFAGSDTQYF
TGTGCCAGCAGCCCCTTTGCGGGGTCAGATACGCAGTATTTT
>-|TRBJ1-2|few|TRBV19
CASSIDRWTANRLGYTF
TGTGCCAGTAGTATAGACCGATGGACAGCAAACCGTCTCGGCTACACCTTC
>-|TRBJ2-5|many|TRBV7-9
CASSSVETQYF
TGTGCCAGCAGCTCTGTAGAGACCCAGTACTTC
>-|TRBJ1-5|-|TRBV6-5
CASSYSKRGGQPQHF
TGTGCCAGCAGTTACTCCAAGCGGGGAGGCCAGCCCCAGCATTTT
>-|TRBJ2-5|few|TRBV2
CASSDTETWTQYF
TGTGCCAGCAGTGACACCGAGACATGGACCCAGTACTTC
>-|TRBJ2-1|few|TRBV5-1
CASSLAGTHEQFF
TGCGCCAGCAGCCTGGCAGGGACACATGAGCAGTTCTTC
>-|TRBJ1-5|many|TRBV12-3/TRBV12-4
CASRRVQPQHF
TGTGCCAGCAGGCGAGTTCAGCCCCAGCATTTT
>TRBD1|TRBJ2-1|many|TRBV29-1
CSYSPGQGRNEQFF
TGCAGCTATTCCCCGGGACAGGGACGCAATGAGCAGTTCTTC
>-|TRBJ2-3|many|TRBV6-6
CASSYSYDRSLDTQYF
TGTGCCAGCAGTTATAGTTATGACAGGTCCTTAGATACGCAGTATTTT
>TRBD2|TRBJ2-5|-|TRBV7-2
CASSRGGIQETQYF
TGTGCCAGCAGCCGCGGGGGTATCCAAGAGACCCAGTACTTC
>-|TRBJ2-2|few|TRBV14
CASSRVTGNLWLFF
TGTGCCAGCAGCCGAGTTACAGGGAATCTATGGCTGTTTTTT
>TRBD1|TRBJ1-1|many|TRBV11-2
CASSLAFLRGRDSTEAFF
TGTGCCAGCAGCTTAGCGTTCCTCAGGGGGCGCGACTCCACTGAAGCTTTCTTT
>-|TRBJ1-2|few|TRBV7-2
CASSQTLDRGYGYTF
TGTGCCAGCAGTCAGACCCTGGACAGAGGGTATGGCTACACCTTC
>-|TRBJ2-7|few|TRBV7-9
CASSSPQGSLDEQYF
TGTGCCAGCAGCTCCCCCCAGGGATCCCTGGACGAGCAGTACTTC
>-|TRBJ2-2|few|TRBV7-9
CASSLEWVTTRPGELFF
TGTGCCAGCAGCTTAGAATGGGTGACTACAAGGCCCGGGGAGCTGTTTTTT
>-|TRBJ2-3|-|TRBV7-9
CASSQRSAGTDTQYF
TGTGCCAGCAGCCAAAGGTCGGCAGGAACAGATACGCAGTATTTT
>-|TRBJ2-3|many|TRBV4-3
CASSQQATDTQYF
TGCGCCAGCAGCCAACAAGCAACAGATACGCAGTATTTT
>-|TRBJ1-4|few|TRBV18
CASSPFTEKLFF
TGTGCCAGCTCACCCTTTACGGAAAAACTGTTTTTT
>-|TRBJ2-1|few|TRBV24-1
CATPNEQFF
TGTGCCACGCCCAATGAGCAGTTCTTC
>-|TRBJ1-2|-|TRBV20-1
CSARANGAGGYTF
TGCAGTGCTAGAGCCAATGGGGCGGGTGGCTACACCTTC
>-|TRBJ1-2|-|TRBV7-2
CASSLDQGIYGYTF
TGTGCCAGCAGCTTAGATCAGGGGATCTATGGCTACACCTTC
>-|TRBJ2-7|few|TRBV19
CASSPPATDEQYF
TGTGCCAGTAGTCCCCCGGCGACCGACGAGCAGTACTTC
>TRBD1|TRBJ2-1|many|TRBV20-1
CSATTGTGGSNEQFF
TGCAGTGCTACAACCGGGACAGGGGGTTCCAATGAGCAGTTCTTC
>TRBD1|TRBJ1-2|-|TRBV6-6
CASSGSGQGYGYTF
TGTGCCAGCAGTGGGTCGGGACAGGGATATGGCTACACCTTC
>-|TRBJ2-1|many|TRBV4-3
CASSQEWWNEQFF
TGCGCCAGCAGCCAAGAATGGTGGAATGAGCAGTTCTTC